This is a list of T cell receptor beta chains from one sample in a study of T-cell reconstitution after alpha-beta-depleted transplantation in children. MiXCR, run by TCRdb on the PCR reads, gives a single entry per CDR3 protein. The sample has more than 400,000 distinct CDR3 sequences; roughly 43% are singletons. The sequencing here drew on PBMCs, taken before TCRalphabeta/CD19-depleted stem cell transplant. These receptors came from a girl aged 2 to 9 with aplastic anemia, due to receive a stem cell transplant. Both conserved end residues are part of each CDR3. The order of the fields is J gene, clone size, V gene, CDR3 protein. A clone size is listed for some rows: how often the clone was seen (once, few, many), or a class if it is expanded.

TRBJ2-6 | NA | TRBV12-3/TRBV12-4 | CASRSTGSGANVLTF
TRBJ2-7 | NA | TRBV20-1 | CSAQDDGRGPYEQYF
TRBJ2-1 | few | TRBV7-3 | CASSSSKLAGGPVGQFF
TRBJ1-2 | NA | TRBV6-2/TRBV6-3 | CASSPSGRGTNYGYTF
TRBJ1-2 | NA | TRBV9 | CASSAGPAEGYTF
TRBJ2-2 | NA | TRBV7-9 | CASRHARPRELFF
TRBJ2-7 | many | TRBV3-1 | CASSSRDRGGTSYEQYF
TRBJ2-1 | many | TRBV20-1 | CSARDLGLEQFF
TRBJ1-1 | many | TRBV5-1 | CASSLRGGEGTEAFF
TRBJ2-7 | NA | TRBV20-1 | CSARDRQPYEQYF
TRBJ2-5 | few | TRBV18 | CASSPRQQETQYF
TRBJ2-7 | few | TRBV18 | CASSPQSGTGSYEQYF
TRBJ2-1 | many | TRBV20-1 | CSATFEFGEQFF
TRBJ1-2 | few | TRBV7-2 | CASSLGARGYTF
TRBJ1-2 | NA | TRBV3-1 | CASSQATGITF
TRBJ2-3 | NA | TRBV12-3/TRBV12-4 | CASRTLSGRDPDTQYF